The 17 T cell receptor beta chains below come from one sample, sequenced in a study of CD8 T cells in ankylosing spondylitis. Each CDR3 protein gets one entry after TCRdb re-called the 5' RACE reads with MiXCR. In the table there are roughly 170,000 distinct CDR3 sequences, 9.8% of which are singletons. Sequenced: blood, either unsorted or a sorted T cell fraction (not recorded which). Receptors originate from a female donor with ankylosing spondylitis or in good health (not recorded which).

The table lists this clonotype with many counts. J is TRBJ1-5 and V is TRBV5-6; TRBD1 agrees at 7 bases. The length of the CDR3 is 15 residues. Germline V CDR1 and CDR2: SGHDT, YYEEEE. The V segment lost 3 bases and the J segment 1 base; nucleotides outside the gene matches: 4. The CDR3 DNA is TGTGCCAGCAGCTCCGACAGGGAGAGCAATCAGCCCCAGCATTTT. It is translated as CASSSDRESNQPQHF.

The J gene is TRBJ2-1, the V gene TRBV27; D is undetermined. Germline loops: CDR1 MNHEY, CDR2 SMNVEV (reference sequence). The length of the CDR3 is 13 residues. Trimming removed 0 bases from V and 7 bases from J, with 7 bases in between. In nucleotides, the CDR3 is TGTGCCAGCAGTTTATCCCTCGGGAATGAGCAGTTCTTC. The encoded protein is CASSLSLGNEQFF.

In its sample, this clonotype was seen many times. This chain joins TRBV12-3 or TRBV12-4 and TRBJ2-2, with 11 bases matching TRBD2. V lost 7 bases and J lost 6; bases outside the gene matches: 7. The CDR3 is 15 residues long. As DNA, the CDR3 is TGTGCCAGCACCTTTAGCGGGAGGGGGGCCGGGGAGCTGTTTTTT. It codes for CASTFSGRGAGELFF.

The sample holds many counts of this clonotype. The chain employs TRBV7-9 and TRBJ1-1; D ambiguous. The ends were cut back, 10 bases at V and 5 bases at J, with 14 bases in the middle. The CDR3 totals 12 residues. Germline CDR1 and CDR2: SEHNR and FQNEAQ (reference sequence). CDR3 bases: TGTGCCACCTGGTTAGTGGGGACTGAAGCTTTCTTT. It is translated as CATWLVGTEAFF.

This clonotype was counted many times. The chain links TRBV25-1 to TRBJ2-1; 11 nucleotides agree with TRBD2. CDR1 and CDR2 from the germline V gene are MGHDK and SYGVNS. V dropped 7 bases and J dropped 4; count of bases not matched to a gene: 3. The CDR3 length is 14 residues. CDR3 amino acids: CASKTSGTYNEQFF. DNA for the CDR3: TGTGCCAGCAAGACTAGCGGGACATACAATGAGCAGTTCTTC.

This chain uses TRBV5-1 with TRBJ2-7; possibly TRBD2 for D (6 bases). CDR3 length: 14 amino acids. The V end was cut by 0 bases, the J end by 2 bases, with 9 bases between. The germline gives CDR1 SGHRS, CDR2 YFSETQ. CDR3: CASSLDSGPYEQYF. CDR3 bases: TGCGCCAGCAGCTTGGATAGCGGACCCTACGAGCAGTACTTC.

This clonotype was counted a few times. V is TRBV4-3 and J is TRBJ2-5, with 9 bases identical to TRBD2. The CDR3 totals 15 residues. In germline, CDR1 is LGHNA, CDR2 YSLEER. After removal of 1 base from V and 0 bases from J, the junction contained 0 bases not matched to a gene. The CDR3 sequence is CASSQGGGDQETQYF. CDR3 DNA: TGCGCCAGCAGCCAAGGCGGGGGGGACCAAGAGACCCAGTACTTC.

This clonotype came up a few times. This chain joins TRBV7-9 and TRBJ1-1; 10 nucleotides agree with TRBD1. V dropped 5 bases and J dropped 0; count of bases not matched to a gene: 6. The CDR3 length is 16 residues. Germline loops: CDR1 SEHNR, CDR2 FQNEAQ (reference sequence). CDR3 DNA sequence: TGTGCCAGCAGCCCCCACGGGACAGGGGTGAACACTGAAGCTTTCTTT. Translating gives CASSPHGTGVNTEAFF.

The sample holds a few counts of this clonotype. The chain uses TRBV27 and TRBJ2-5, with D hard to call. V lost 3 bases and J lost 2, with 7 bases in between. This CDR3 comprises 13 residues. Per germline, CDR1 MNHEY and CDR2 SMNVEV (reference sequence). The CDR3 loop reads CASSFLGQETQYF. As DNA, the CDR3 is TGTGCCAGCAGTTTCTTGGGGCAAGAGACCCAGTACTTC.

This clonotype showed up just a few times. The chain joins TRBV23-1 to TRBJ2-1; TRBD2 might be the D (6 bases). TRBV23-1 is labeled an ORF, and its function is uncertain. This CDR3 has 14 amino acids. The V end was cut by 3 bases, the J end by 8 bases, with 14 bases between. This CDR3 is CASSQILALDEQFF. Written as DNA, the CDR3 is TGCGCCAGCAGTCAGATACTAGCTCTGGATGAGCAGTTCTTC.

V and J are TRBV7-6 and TRBJ2-7, with 13 bases lining up with TRBD2. The CDR3 has 15 residues. Germline CDR1 is SGHVS and CDR2 is FNYEAQ. J gave up 6 bases and V 5 bases, and 7 bases lay outside the gene matches. This CDR3 is CASSQTSGREGEQYF. CDR3 in DNA: TGTGCCAGCAGCCAAACTAGCGGGAGGGAAGGCGAGCAGTACTTC. The full variable domain, in which reference TRBV7-6 and TRBJ2-7 provide the parts outside the CDR3, is GAGVSQSPRYKVTKRGQDVALRCDPISGHVSLYWYRQALGQGPEFLTYFNYEAQQDKSGLPNDRFSAERPEGSISTLTIQRTEQRDSAMYRCASSQTSGREGEQYFGPGTRLTVT.

CDR3 residues: CASSYDGGAGQPQHF. The CDR3 region has the DNA TGCGCCAGCAGCTACGACGGGGGAGCAGGTCAGCCCCAGCATTTT. This chain uses TRBV4-1 with TRBJ1-5; tentatively, D is TRBD1 (5 bases). This CDR3 contains 15 residues. Germline assignment: CDR1 MGHRA and CDR2 YSYEKL. V was clipped by 5 bases and J by 6 bases, with 17 bases between them.

The gene calls are TRBV30 and TRBJ2-7; the D gene is possibly TRBD2 (6 bases). The CDR3 covers 14 residues. Trimming removed 1 base from V and 7 bases from J, with 17 bases in between. CDR1 and CDR2 from the germline V gene are GTSNPN and SVGIG (reference sequence). The CDR3 loop is CAWSGAGGGVEQYF. In DNA, the CDR3 is TGTGCCTGGAGTGGGGCCGGGGGAGGCGTGGAGCAGTACTTC.

This clonotype was observed a handful of times. The chain couples TRBV10-3 to TRBJ2-7, with D unresolved. The germline V gene encodes CDR1 ENHRY and CDR2 SYGVKD. CDR3 size: 12 residues. Trimming stripped 10 bases from V and 0 bases from J, with 10 bases between. DNA of the CDR3: TGTGCCACCGTGGGCAGCTCCTACGAGCAGTACTTC. Its protein product is CATVGSSYEQYF.

This chain links TRBV3-1 with TRBJ2-1; D gene uncertain. The length of the CDR3 is 16 residues. Trimming left V 4 bases short and J 0 bases short, with 13 bases between. Germline V lookup: CDR1 LGHDT, CDR2 YNNKEL (reference sequence). Written as DNA, the CDR3 is TGTGCCAGCAGCCCCCCGTACCCCCGCTCCTACAATGAGCAGTTCTTC. Translation gives CASSPPYPRSYNEQFF.

This clonotype was detected ten times or more. CDR3 region: CASSSRPGTTEETQYF. The CDR3 coding sequence is TGTGCCAGCAGTTCCCGGCCCGGGACTACTGAAGAGACCCAGTACTTC. The V gene is TRBV12-3 or TRBV12-4, the J gene TRBJ2-5; 7 nucleotides agree with TRBD2. This CDR3 has 16 amino acids. V gave up 4 bases and J gave up 3 bases; unmatched junction bases: 11.

This clonotype was detected a few times. The rearrangement uses TRBV4-1 and TRBJ2-5; 7 nucleotides match TRBD1. There are 14 residues in the CDR3. From germline, CDR1 is MGHRA and CDR2 YSYEKL. Trimming at V came to 4 bases and at J to 5 bases, leaving 7 bases not matched to a gene. The CDR3 DNA follows: TGCGCCAGCAGCCCCTTGACAGGGTGGGAGACCCAGTACTTC. Protein: CASSPLTGWETQYF.